Sequencing of this T cell receptor (beta chain) was carried out in a study of beta chain features in type 1 diabetes. This clone has more than one count but fewer than ten. The antigen remains unidentified. The sequenced template was cDNA made from the entire isolated RNA. Assay used: immunoSEQ multiplex PCR; TCRdb lists only in-frame clones, some missing. The sample records about 450,000 clones, around 10% being singletons. Regarding the study as a whole: Among type 1 diabetes patients, VDJ junctions had fewer insertions and more deletions.

The V end lost 2 bases, the J end lost 8 bases, and 13 bases lay between the germline ends. CDR1 is LGHNA, CDR2 YSLEER, per germline. The CDR3 is 15 amino acids. Material: naive CD4+ T cells from blood. The chain employs TRBV4-3 and TRBJ1-6, with D possibly matching TRBD1 (6 bases). The clonotype originates from a woman under 30 in good health. CDR3 region: CASSQTGWGYSPLHF. In DNA, the CDR3 is TGCGCCAGCAGCCAAACAGGGTGGGGATATTCACCCCTCCACTTT.